These T cell receptor beta chains were read from a single sample in a study of blood T cell repertoires in COVID-19. Sequenced by immunoSEQ multiplex PCR; TCRdb stores in-frame clones only, minus some. The sample records more than 80,000 clones, 87% being singletons. The sequenced sample was peripheral blood. These receptors were collected from a woman in her sixties or seventies with COVID-19, enrolled during active disease. The CDR3 runs from the conserved cysteine through the conserved F or W. D genes are given only for firm matches. Not every row has a clone size; where given, it reads once, few, many or a size class.

cdr3_nt	cdr3_aa	j_call	v_call	clone_size	cdr3_length	d_call
TGTGCCAGCAGTTTGCCAGGGCGGACTGAAGCTTTCTTT	CASSLPGRTEAFF	TRBJ1-1	TRBV12-3/TRBV12-4	NA	13	NA
TGTGCCAGCAGTTTAACCCATGGCGTGAGGCACGAGCAGTACTTC	CASSLTHGVRHEQYF	TRBJ2-7	TRBV28	NA	15	NA
TGCGCCAGCAGCCAAGATTTGCTAGCGGGGGCCGCCTACGAGCAGTACTTC	CASSQDLLAGAAYEQYF	TRBJ2-7	TRBV4-3	NA	17	TRBD2
TGTGCCAGCAGTCGCTCAACAGGCTCTGGAAACACCATATATTTT	CASSRSTGSGNTIYF	TRBJ1-3	TRBV6-2/TRBV6-3	NA	15	NA
TGTGCCAGCAGCTCCCTAGCTTCCCCAGATACGCAGTATTTT	CASSSLASPDTQYF	TRBJ2-3	TRBV7-3	NA	14	NA
TGCGCCAGCAGCTTGACCTCAGGGGGTTCGGGGGAGACCCAGTACTTC	CASSLTSGGSGETQYF	TRBJ2-5	TRBV5-1	NA	16	TRBD1
TGTGCCAGCAGCTTAGAATCGGACAGGGGGCTCCTGAACACTGAAGCTTTCTTT	CASSLESDRGLLNTEAFF	TRBJ1-1	TRBV7-9	NA	18	TRBD1
TGTGCCAGCAGTTTGGGGGGAGTTGGGCCCTACGAGCAGTACTTC	CASSLGGVGPYEQYF	TRBJ2-7	TRBV28	once	15	NA
TGTGCCAGCAGCATCGGACAGGGGAGTTATTCACCCCTCCACTTT	CASSIGQGSYSPLHF	TRBJ1-6	TRBV7-3	NA	15	TRBD1
TGTGCCAGCAGCTTAGGTTCGCGCGCAGATACGCAGTATTTT	CASSLGSRADTQYF	TRBJ2-3	TRBV13	NA	14	NA
TGTGCCGGAACCAATTTACAGGGGGTTAACTATGGCTACACCTTC	CAGTNLQGVNYGYTF	TRBJ1-2	TRBV2	NA	15	TRBD1
TGTGCCAGCAGCCAAGATCGCGCAGGGAAAGCTCACTTT	CASSQDRAGKAHF	TRBJ1-6	TRBV3-1/TRBV3-2	NA	13	NA
TGTGCCAGCAGCCAACGAGGGTTCCAAGGCTACACCTTC	CASSQRGFQGYTF	TRBJ1-2	TRBV14	NA	13	NA
TGTGCCAGCAGCCGGGACATTTACACTGAAGCTTTCTTT	CASSRDIYTEAFF	TRBJ1-1	TRBV12-3/TRBV12-4	few	13	NA
TGTGCCACCAGCAGAGAGGGGAGGGGCTATGGCTACACCTTC	CATSREGRGYGYTF	TRBJ1-2	TRBV15	NA	14	NA
TGCGCCAGCAGCCAACTAAAAGACAGGGGTGAAGCTTTCTTT	CASSQLKDRGEAFF	TRBJ1-1	TRBV4-1	NA	14	TRBD1
TGTGCCAGTAGACGGGCAGGGGGGATCTATGGCTACACCTTC	CASRRAGGIYGYTF	TRBJ1-2	TRBV19	NA	14	TRBD1
TGTGCCAGTAGTATTAGACAGGCTAGCTCTGGGGCCAACGTCCTGACTTTC	CASSIRQASSGANVLTF	TRBJ2-6	TRBV19	NA	17	NA
TGTGCCTGGAGTGTTGGTGTGTCAGGGGGCAAAGGTGAAAAACTGTTTTTT	CAWSVGVSGGKGEKLFF	TRBJ1-4	TRBV30	NA	17	TRBD1
TGTGCCAGCTCACCAAATTCAGGGGGGAATCAGCCCCAGCATTTT	CASSPNSGGNQPQHF	TRBJ1-5	TRBV18	NA	15	TRBD1
TGCGCCAGCAGCCCCTTTCCTAGCGATGAGCAGTTCTTC	CASSPFPSDEQFF	TRBJ2-1	TRBV5-1	NA	13	NA
TGTGCCAGCAGCTTGGTAGTGGGGGCTGAGGAAAAACTGTTTTTT	CASSLVVGAEEKLFF	TRBJ1-4	TRBV5-6	NA	15	NA
TGTGCCAGTAGTTTTGGGGACAGTGGCGGCTACACCTTC	CASSFGDSGGYTF	TRBJ1-2	TRBV19	NA	13	TRBD1
TGTGCCAGCAGCTTACTCGGGGGTGGCGCACCCCTCCACTTT	CASSLLGGGAPLHF	TRBJ1-6	TRBV7-9	NA	14	NA
TGTGCCAGCGGGAGAAGATCCCGGGTTGGTACCGGGGAGCTGTTTTTT	CASGRRSRVGTGELFF	TRBJ2-2	TRBV11-2	NA	16	NA
TGTGCCAGCGCCCGGGCGGGGGTCTACAATGAGCAGTTCTTC	CASARAGVYNEQFF	TRBJ2-1	TRBV9	NA	14	TRBD2
TGTGCCAGCAGCGTAGGCGTGAACAATCAGCCCCAGCATTTT	CASSVGVNNQPQHF	TRBJ1-5	TRBV9	NA	14	NA
TGTGCCAGCAGTTTTGGGGGCCAACCTGAGACCCAGTACTTC	CASSFGGQPETQYF	TRBJ2-5	TRBV28	NA	14	NA
TGTGCCTGGAGTCCACTGGGCTCGACGGGATCACCCCTCCACTTT	CAWSPLGSTGSPLHF	TRBJ1-6	TRBV30	NA	15	NA
TGTGCCAGCAGCCCGCGGACAGAAGAGACCCAGTACTTC	CASSPRTEETQYF	TRBJ2-5	TRBV5-4	few	13	NA
TGTGCCAGCAGCCCGAGGACAGCACGCTATGGCTACACCTTC	CASSPRTARYGYTF	TRBJ1-2	TRBV27	NA	14	NA
TGTGCCAGCAGCTTAAGGGGGGGCAACTATGGCTACACCTTC	CASSLRGGNYGYTF	TRBJ1-2	TRBV7-9	NA	14	NA
TGTGCCAGCAGTCCTCCAGTGAATGGCTACACCTTC	CASSPPVNGYTF	TRBJ1-2	TRBV28	NA	12	NA
TGTGCCAGCAGCCGAGGCGGCAGCTCGGGTCAGCCCCAGCATTTT	CASSRGGSSGQPQHF	TRBJ1-5	TRBV7-8	NA	15	NA
TGTGCCAGCAGCTTGGTCGGGGGGTTTCAGCCCCAGCATTTT	CASSLVGGFQPQHF	TRBJ1-5	TRBV5-6	few	14	NA
TGTGCCAGTAGATTGGGGGCGTGGGATACGCAGTATTTT	CASRLGAWDTQYF	TRBJ2-3	TRBV19	NA	13	NA
TGTGCCAGCAGGGCCCAGGGATCTGGCTACGAGCAGTACTTC	CASRAQGSGYEQYF	TRBJ2-7	TRBV6-5	NA	14	NA
TGTGCCAGCAGCCCAGCACAGGGGATCGCCTACGAGCAGTACTTC	CASSPAQGIAYEQYF	TRBJ2-7	TRBV7-9	few	15	TRBD1
TGTGCCTCCGGACAGGGTGCCCACGAGCAGTACTTC	CASGQGAHEQYF	TRBJ2-7	TRBV30	NA	12	TRBD1
TGTGCCGCAGCGACTAGCGGGATTAAAGAGACCCAGTACTTC	CAAATSGIKETQYF	TRBJ2-5	TRBV28	NA	14	TRBD2
TGCGCCAGCAGTCAACCCGACAGGGTGAATACCTACGAGCAGTACTTC	CASSQPDRVNTYEQYF	TRBJ2-7	TRBV23-1	NA	16	TRBD1
TGTGCCAGCAGCTTCGGACAGGGGCGCTATGGCTACACCTTC	CASSFGQGRYGYTF	TRBJ1-2	TRBV7-9	NA	14	TRBD1
TGTGCCAGCAGCTACAGGGGTTATAGCGATCAGCCCCAGCATTTT	CASSYRGYSDQPQHF	TRBJ1-5	TRBV5-8	NA	15	TRBD1
TGTGCCAGTAGTTCAAAGCGGGGTAGCTCTAGCACAGATACGCAGTATTTT	CASSSKRGSSSTDTQYF	TRBJ2-3	TRBV19	NA	17	TRBD2
TGTGCCAGCAGTCAAGGGACAGTCAACTATGGCTACACCTTC	CASSQGTVNYGYTF	TRBJ1-2	TRBV28	few	14	TRBD1
TGTGCCAGCAGTAGCGGGGGGCCGGCCGGGGAGCTGTTTTTT	CASSSGGPAGELFF	TRBJ2-2	TRBV28	NA	14	TRBD2
TGTGCCAGCAGTTTGGTGGGACTAGCGGTTGACGGGGAGCTGTTTTTT	CASSLVGLAVDGELFF	TRBJ2-2	TRBV28	NA	16	TRBD2
TGTGCCAGCAGCGTAGGGACAGGGGCTACACTGAATGCTTTCTTT	CASSVGTGATLNAFF	TRBJ1-1	TRBV9	NA	15	TRBD1
TGTGCCTGGAGTTCCCGGACAGGGGGGAATTCACCCCTCCACTTT	CAWSSRTGGNSPLHF	TRBJ1-6	TRBV30	NA	15	TRBD1
TGCGCCAGCAGGGGACTAGCTGATCGGGAGGAGCAGTTCTTC	CASRGLADREEQFF	TRBJ2-1	TRBV10-2	NA	14	TRBD2
TGTGCCAGCAGTCGTACAGGCTTGGACTATGGCTACACCTTC	CASSRTGLDYGYTF	TRBJ1-2	TRBV11-2	NA	14	NA
TGTGCCACCAGCTGGGGGGGTTCTGGGGCTGAAGCTTTCTTT	CATSWGGSGAEAFF	TRBJ1-1	TRBV15	NA	14	NA
TGTGCCAGCAGTCCGACAGCAACTAATGAAAAACTGTTTTTT	CASSPTATNEKLFF	TRBJ1-4	TRBV3-1/TRBV3-2	NA	14	NA
TGTGCCAGCAGCCCGGACAGGGGGAATGAAAAACTGTTTTTT	CASSPDRGNEKLFF	TRBJ1-4	TRBV7-2	once	14	TRBD1